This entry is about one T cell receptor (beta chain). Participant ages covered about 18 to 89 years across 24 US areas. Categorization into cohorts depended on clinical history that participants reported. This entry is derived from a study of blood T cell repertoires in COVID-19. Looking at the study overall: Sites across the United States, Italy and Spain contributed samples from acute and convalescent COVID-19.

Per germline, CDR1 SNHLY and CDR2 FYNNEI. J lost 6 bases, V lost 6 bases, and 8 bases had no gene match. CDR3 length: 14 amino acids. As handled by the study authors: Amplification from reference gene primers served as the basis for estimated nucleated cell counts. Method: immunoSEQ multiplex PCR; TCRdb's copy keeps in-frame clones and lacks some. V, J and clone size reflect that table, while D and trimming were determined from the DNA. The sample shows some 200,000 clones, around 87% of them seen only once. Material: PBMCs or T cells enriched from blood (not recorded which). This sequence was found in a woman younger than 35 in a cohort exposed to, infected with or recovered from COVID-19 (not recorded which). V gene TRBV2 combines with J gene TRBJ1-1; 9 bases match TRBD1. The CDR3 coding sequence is TGTGCCAGCAGGTTGGGACAGGGATTCCCTGAAGCTTTCTTT. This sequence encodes CASRLGQGFPEAFF.